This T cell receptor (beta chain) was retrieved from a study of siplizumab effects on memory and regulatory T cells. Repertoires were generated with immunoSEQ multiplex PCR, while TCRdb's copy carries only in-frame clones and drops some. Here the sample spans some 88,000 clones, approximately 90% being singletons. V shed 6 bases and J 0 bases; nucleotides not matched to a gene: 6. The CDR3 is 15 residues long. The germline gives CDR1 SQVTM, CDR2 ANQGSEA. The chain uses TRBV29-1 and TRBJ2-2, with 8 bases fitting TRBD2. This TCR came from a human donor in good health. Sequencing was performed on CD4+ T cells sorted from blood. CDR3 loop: CSVAPGLANTGELFF. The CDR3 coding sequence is TGCAGCGTGGCTCCGGGACTAGCGAACACCGGGGAGCTGTTTTTT.